The 28 T cell receptor beta chains listed next were all sequenced from one sample in a study of T-cell memory formation after mild COVID-19. TCRdb re-analysed the 5' RACE reads in MiXCR, keeping a single row per CDR3 protein. The sample lists about 88,000 distinct CDR3 sequences; more than 20% were seen once. The sample taken for sequencing was PBMCs or a T cell subset sorted from them (not recorded which). These receptors were taken from a man between 18 and 29 years old who had mild COVID-19 (a few samples of this study predate the infection). Cell type and time point are not known.

The chain employs TRBV4-1 and TRBJ1-2, with a tentative D call TRBD1 (6 bases). V lost 1 base, J lost 8 bases, and 23 bases lay in between. The CDR3 is made up of 17 amino acids. Germline lookup yields CDR1 MGHRA and CDR2 YSYEKL. CDR3 bases: TGCGCCAGCAGCCAAGCTACACACGTGACAGGTGGAAGCGGCTACACCTTC. It yields the protein CASSQATHVTGGSGYTF.

The chain couples TRBV5-1 to TRBJ1-1; D is perhaps TRBD1 (5 bases). Deletions cut 0 bases from V and 5 bases from J, with 17 bases between. This CDR3 spans 16 amino acids. The germline V gene encodes CDR1 SGHRS and CDR2 YFSETQ. CDR3: CASSLGWRGGETEAFF. The CDR3 bases are TGCGCCAGCAGCTTGGGGTGGAGGGGAGGTGAGACTGAAGCTTTCTTT.

This clonotype occurred a few times. This chain links TRBV10-3 with TRBJ2-7; TRBD1 matches 9 bases. V trimming: 11 bases; J trimming: 1 base; junction bases outside the gene matches: 6. The CDR3 covers 13 residues. Germline-derived CDR1 and CDR2 are ENHRY and SYGVKD. The CDR3 DNA reads as TGTGCCGCCCGGGACAGGGAATCCTACGAGCAGTACGTC. Protein sequence: CAARDRESYEQYV.

V is TRBV4-3 and J is TRBJ2-1; the D is unclear. V lost 1 base and J lost 5, with 15 bases in between. The CDR3 loop spans 16 amino acids. CDR1 and CDR2 (germline): LGHNA, YSLEER. CDR3 bases: TGCGCCAGCAGCCAAGGCAAGTTCGGCCCTGACAATGAGCAGTTCTTC. This gives the protein CASSQGKFGPDNEQFF.

This clonotype was detected only once. The J gene is TRBJ2-3, the V gene TRBV28; 10 nucleotides line up with TRBD1. V lost 7 bases, J lost 5 bases, and 6 bases stayed unmatched. Per the germline V gene, CDR1 is MDHEN and CDR2 is SYDVKM. This CDR3 is 14 amino acids long. The chain's CDR3 is CASNPDRGLDTQYF. DNA of the CDR3: TGTGCCAGCAACCCGGACAGGGGGTTAGATACGCAGTATTTT.

V is TRBV6-2 or TRBV6-3 and J is TRBJ2-7, with TRBD2 matching over 10 bases. This CDR3 is built from 15 residues. Germline CDR1 MNHEY, CDR2 SVGEGT. J gave up 4 bases and V 6 bases, and 9 bases lay outside the gene matches. The CDR3 region has the DNA TGTGCCAGCAGAAAACTAGCGGGGTCACAATACGAGCAGTACGTC. Encoded protein: CASRKLAGSQYEQYV.

The chain uses TRBV2 and TRBJ2-4; either TRBD1 or TRBD2 may supply D (6 bases each). The CDR3 covers 16 residues. Trimming took 1 base from V and 0 from J, leaving 10 bases between them. Germline CDR1 SNHLY, CDR2 FYNNEI. CDR3 in amino acids: CASSEGGAAAKNIQYF. The CDR3 DNA reads as TGTGCCAGCAGTGAAGGGGGGGCTGCAGCCAAAAACATTCAGTACTTC.

The rearrangement links TRBV11-2 to TRBJ2-3; D gene unclear. The germline V gene has CDR1 SGHAT and CDR2 FQNNGV. The V and J ends lost 4 bases and 7 bases respectively, with 9 bases between them. This CDR3 region has 12 residues. Here the CDR3 DNA reads TGTGCCAGCAGCTGGGATCTAAATACGCAGTATTTT. Protein sequence: CASSWDLNTQYF.

V gene TRBV7-9 combines with J gene TRBJ2-7; no definite D call. This CDR3 spans 13 amino acids. Trimming pared 1 base from V and 6 bases from J, leaving 10 bases between. The V gene's germline CDR1 is SEHNR and CDR2 FQNEAQ (reference sequence). The CDR3 loop reads CASSLDWVGEQYV. CDR3 nucleotides: TGTGCCAGCAGCTTAGACTGGGTCGGCGAGCAGTACGTC.

The sample holds many counts of this clonotype. J is TRBJ2-7 and V is TRBV29-1; no firm D call. The V end was cut by 1 base, the J end by 1 base, with 5 bases between. The CDR3 loop spans 12 amino acids. The germline CDR1 and CDR2 sequences are SQVTM and ANQGSEA. In DNA form, the CDR3 reads TGCAGCGTTGAAGGGGATTCCTACGAGCAGTACTTC. This translates into CSVEGDSYEQYF.

The chain couples TRBV29-1 to TRBJ1-2; unclear D gene. The germline CDR1 and CDR2 sequences are SQVTM and ANQGSEA. The CDR3 sequence is 11 residues long. The V end lost 6 bases, the J end lost 4 bases, and 9 bases lay between the germline ends. CDR3 in DNA: TGCAGCGTGTCGACCAGCTATGGCTACACCTTC. Translated, it gives CSVSTSYGYTF.

The DNA for the CDR3 is TGTGCCAGCAGTTACGAGCGGGGGTACGAGCAGTACGTC. Its translation: CASSYERGYEQYV. The rearrangement joins TRBV6-5 to TRBJ2-7; TRBD2 matches at 8 bases. Germline V gives CDR1 MNHEY, CDR2 SVGAGI. V shed 2 bases and J 4 bases; nucleotides not matched to a gene: 1. This CDR3 has 13 residues.

The chain joins TRBV15 to TRBJ1-2; D is perhaps TRBD1 (6 bases). The germline gives CDR1 LNHNV, CDR2 YYDKDF (reference sequence). Trimming removed 0 bases at V and 3 bases at J, with 14 bases between. The CDR3 extends over 16 amino acids. The CDR3 region is CATSRDDGGRDYGYTF. DNA of the CDR3: TGTGCCACCAGCAGAGATGACGGGGGCAGGGACTATGGCTACACCTTC. The variable domain in full, completed from reference TRBV15 and TRBJ1-2, reads DAMVIQNPRYQVTQFGKPVTLSCSQTLNHNVMYWYQQKSSQAPKLLFHYYDKDFNNEADTPDNFQSRRPNTSFCFLDIRSPGLGDTAMYLCATSRDDGGRDYGYTFGSGTRLTVV.

This rearrangement joins TRBV7-9 to TRBJ2-3, with TRBD1 matching 9 bases. The CDR3 sequence is 16 residues long. The V and J ends lost 3 bases and 4 bases, in that order; junction bases with no gene match: 8. Per germline, CDR1 SEHNR and CDR2 FQNEAQ (reference sequence). In DNA form, the CDR3 reads TGTGCCAGCAGCTTCGCCGGGACAGGGTCAGCAGATACGCAGTATTTT. Translated: CASSFAGTGSADTQYF.

The chain links TRBV10-1 to TRBJ2-1, with 7 bases matching TRBD2. The CDR3 runs to 17 residues. Trimming removed 4 bases from V and 0 bases from J; junction bases left unmatched: 9. Per germline, CDR1 WNHNN and CDR2 SYGVQD (reference sequence). CDR3 sequence reads: CASSARSGTFSYNEQFF. Here the CDR3 DNA reads TGCGCCAGCAGTGCCCGAAGCGGGACTTTCTCCTACAATGAGCAGTTCTTC.

This clonotype was observed at least ten times. V usage is TRBV25-1 and J usage is TRBJ2-7; D is ambiguous. The length of the CDR3 is 11 residues. Looked up from germline, CDR1 is MGHDK and CDR2 is SYGVNS. Trimming stripped 8 bases from V and 6 bases from J, with 11 bases between. The CDR3 region is CASEEGLEQYF. In DNA, the CDR3 is TGTGCCAGCGAGGAAGGCCTCGAGCAGTACTTC.

This clonotype was seen a few times. The rearrangement uses TRBV4-1 and TRBJ2-5; D uncertain. Germline lookup yields CDR1 MGHRA and CDR2 YSYEKL. The CDR3 is 15 residues long. Deletions cut 0 bases from V and 3 bases from J, with 11 bases between. The CDR3 here is CASSQDVTLEETQYF. CDR3 DNA sequence: TGCGCCAGCAGCCAAGATGTGACACTGGAAGAGACCCAGTACTTC.

This chain uses TRBV6-2 or TRBV6-3 with TRBJ1-5; D possibly corresponds to TRBD1 (5 bases). CDR3 size: 12 residues. Germline V gives CDR1 MNHEY, CDR2 SVGEGT. Trimming pared 10 bases from V and 6 bases from J, leaving 13 bases between. The CDR3: CAISSGGQPQHF. CDR3 nucleotides: TGTGCCATTTCTAGTGGGGGTCAGCCCCAGCATTTT.

The chain uses TRBV12-3 or TRBV12-4 and TRBJ2-3; TRBD2 agrees at 10 bases. The trim removed 2 bases at V and 3 bases at J, leaving 5 bases unmatched. This CDR3 is built from 16 residues. The CDR3: CASSLLGLADTDTQYF. The CDR3 coding sequence is TGTGCCAGCAGTTTATTAGGACTAGCGGATACAGATACGCAGTATTTT.

The chain is built from TRBV11-2 and TRBJ1-5; D uncertain. Germline V gives CDR1 SGHAT, CDR2 FQNNGV. The germline V and J ends were trimmed by 1 base and 2 bases, with 6 bases remaining between them. The CDR3 consists of 14 residues. CDR3 loop: CASSLVGGNQPQHF. CDR3 sequence (DNA): TGTGCCAGCAGCTTAGTGGGCGGCAATCAGCCCCAGCATTTT.

This clonotype was counted only a few times. The chain uses TRBV7-8 and TRBJ2-3; D is unresolved. The CDR3 extends over 14 amino acids. CDR1 is SGHVS and CDR2 is FQNEAQ in the germline V gene. Trimming stripped 7 bases from V and 4 bases from J, with 15 bases between. The CDR3 region is CASTLLGSADTQYF. CDR3 in DNA: TGTGCCAGCACCCTCCTCGGCTCCGCAGATACGCAGTATTTT.

This clonotype came up a few times. The chain uses TRBV6-6 and TRBJ2-5; 10 bases fit TRBD2. The CDR3 is made up of 19 amino acids. J gave up 1 base and V 0 bases, and 11 bases lay outside the gene matches. The germline V gene has CDR1 MNHNY and CDR2 SVGAGI (reference sequence). CDR3 nucleotide sequence: TGTGCCAGCAGTTACTCCCCAGCGGGGGGGGGAAAGCTCCAAGAGACCCAGTACTTC. Translating it yields CASSYSPAGGGKLQETQYF.

This clonotype was detected a few times. This chain links TRBV24-1 with TRBJ1-5; unclear D gene. This CDR3 comprises 13 residues. Germline CDR1 KGHDR, CDR2 SFDVKD. The V end lost 5 bases, the J end lost 7 bases, and 11 bases lay between the germline ends. The CDR3 reads CATSAGVVQPQHF. The CDR3, as DNA: TGTGCCACCAGTGCCGGGGTAGTCCAGCCCCAGCATTTT.

The rearrangement uses TRBV7-9 and TRBJ2-7; possible D gene TRBD2, 5 bases. V gave up 2 bases and J gave up 2 bases, with 10 bases separating them. This CDR3 is built from 14 residues. The germline V gene encodes CDR1 SEHNR and CDR2 FQNEAQ (reference sequence). CDR3 region: CASSLRAEPYEQYF. CDR3 coding DNA: TGTGCCAGCAGCTTAAGAGCGGAACCCTACGAGCAGTACTTC. The variable domain in full, with the rest retrieved from reference TRBV7-9 and TRBJ2-7, is DTGVSQNPRHKITKRGQNVTFRCDPISEHNRLYWYRQTLGQGPEFLTYFQNEAQLEKSRLLSDRFSAERPKGSFSTLEIQRTEQGDSAMYLCASSLRAEPYEQYFGPGTRLTVT.

The V and J genes are TRBV6-2 or TRBV6-3 and TRBJ2-3; 11 bases align to TRBD2. The germline gives CDR1 MNHEY, CDR2 SVGEGT. V gave up 2 bases and J gave up 6 bases; unmatched junction bases: 4. The CDR3 has 15 amino acids. The CDR3 here is CASSYEGLAVDTQYF. CDR3 bases: TGTGCCAGCAGTTACGAGGGACTAGCGGTGGATACGCAGTATTTT.

V gene TRBV6-2 or TRBV6-3 combines with J gene TRBJ2-1; 10 bases are a match to TRBD1. Trimming cost V 4 bases and J 6 bases; bases outside gene matches: 3. Germline loops: CDR1 MNHEY, CDR2 SVGEGT. This CDR3 has 14 residues. CDR3 amino acids: CASSSRTGGNEQFF. CDR3 nucleotides: TGTGCCAGCAGTTCCAGGACAGGGGGCAATGAGCAGTTCTTC.

Many counts were recorded for this clonotype. This chain links TRBV7-6 with TRBJ1-1; 8 bases fit TRBD1. V trimming: 1 base; J trimming: 5 bases; junction bases outside the gene matches: 6. CDR1 is SGHVS and CDR2 is FNYEAQ in the germline V gene. The CDR3 sequence is 15 residues long. Here the CDR3 DNA reads TGTGCCAGCAGCTTAGGGACAGGGTTAAAGACTGAAGCTTTCTTT. Its protein is CASSLGTGLKTEAFF.

The chain joins TRBV6-2 or TRBV6-3 to TRBJ2-1; TRBD2 agrees at 8 bases. The CDR3 is made up of 14 amino acids. CDR1 and CDR2 (germline): MNHEY, SVGEGT. J gave up 9 bases and V 6 bases, and 10 bases lay outside the gene matches. The CDR3 protein is CASSGTSWSAEQFF. The CDR3 region has the DNA TGTGCCAGCAGCGGGACTAGTTGGTCGGCTGAGCAGTTCTTC.